Sequencing of this T cell receptor (beta chain) was carried out in a study of T-cell reconstitution after alpha-beta-depleted transplantation in children. This clonotype was recorded many times. The V end was cut by 0 bases, the J end by 10 bases, with 12 bases between. The V gene's germline CDR1 is KGHDR and CDR2 SFDVKD. The CDR3 contains 14 residues. TCRbeta library construction was performed incorporating unique molecular identifiers. MiXCR, run by TCRdb on the PCR reads, gives a single entry per CDR3 protein. The data hold approximately 300,000 distinct CDR3 sequences, with over 9% observed a single time.

The source of this sequence is a boy under two years old with acute myeloid leukemia, due to receive a stem cell transplant. Sequencing was performed on PBMCs, taken before TCRalphabeta/CD19-depleted stem cell transplant. This sequence joins TRBV24-1 and TRBJ2-1; the D gene could be TRBD1 or TRBD2 (5 bases each). This chain's CDR3 is CATSDLGDAREQFF. DNA of the CDR3: TGTGCCACCAGTGATTTGGGGGACGCTAGGGAGCAGTTCTTC.